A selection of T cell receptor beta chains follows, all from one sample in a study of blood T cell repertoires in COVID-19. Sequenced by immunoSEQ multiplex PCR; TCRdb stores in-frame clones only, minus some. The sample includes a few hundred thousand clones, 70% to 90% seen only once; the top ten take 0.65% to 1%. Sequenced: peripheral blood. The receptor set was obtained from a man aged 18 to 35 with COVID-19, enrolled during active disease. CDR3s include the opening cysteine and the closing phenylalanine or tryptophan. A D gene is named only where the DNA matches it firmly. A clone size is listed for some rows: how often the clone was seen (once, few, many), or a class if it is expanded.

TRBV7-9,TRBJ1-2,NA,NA,CASSPFGLLDYGYTF,TGTGCCAGCAGCCCTTTTGGGCTGTTAGACTATGGCTACACCTTC
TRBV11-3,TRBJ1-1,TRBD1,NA,CASSFQQGVNTEAFF,TGTGCCAGCAGCTTCCAACAGGGGGTTAACACTGAAGCTTTCTTT
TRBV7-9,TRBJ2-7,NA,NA,CASSFGGEGEQYF,TGTGCCAGCAGCTTTGGCGGGGAAGGCGAGCAGTACTTC
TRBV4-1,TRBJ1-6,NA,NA,CASSQESGENSPLHF,TGCGCCAGCAGCCAAGAGTCAGGGGAGAATTCACCCCTCCACTTT
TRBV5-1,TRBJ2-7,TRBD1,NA,CASSLYSGQGYEQYF,TGCGCCAGCAGCTTGTACTCGGGACAGGGCTACGAGCAGTACTTC
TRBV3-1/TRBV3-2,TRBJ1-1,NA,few,CASSQEPGNTEAFF,TGTGCCAGCAGCCAAGAACCGGGGAACACTGAAGCTTTCTTT
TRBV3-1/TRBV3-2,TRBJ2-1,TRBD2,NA,CASSFRTSGRNDEQFF,TGTGCCAGCAGCTTCCGGACTAGCGGGAGAAACGATGAGCAGTTCTTC
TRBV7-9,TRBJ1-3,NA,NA,CASREREGPTGNTIYF,TGTGCCAGCAGGGAGCGTGAGGGCCCGACTGGAAACACCATATATTTT
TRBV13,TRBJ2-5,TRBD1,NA,CASSPRDREETQYF,TGTGCCAGCAGCCCTCGGGACAGGGAAGAGACCCAGTACTTC
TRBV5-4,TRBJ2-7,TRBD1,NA,CASGNPGQGFEQYF,TGTGCCAGCGGAAATCCGGGACAGGGTTTCGAGCAGTACTTC
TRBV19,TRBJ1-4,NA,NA,CASGPKLFF,TGTGCCAGTGGGCCGAAGTTGTTTTTT
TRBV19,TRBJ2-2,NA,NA,CASSSGIWTGELFF,TGTGCCAGTAGTTCCGGGATATGGACCGGGGAGCTGTTTTTT
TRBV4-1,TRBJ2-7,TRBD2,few,CASSHSGRETYEQYF,TGCGCCAGCAGTCATAGCGGGAGAGAAACGTACGAGCAGTACTTC
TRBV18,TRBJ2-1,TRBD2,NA,CASSPRLAELYNEQFF,TGTGCCAGCTCACCTCGACTAGCGGAGCTCTACAATGAGCAGTTCTTC